The TCR beta chain under discussion was sequenced for a study of response to subunit inactivated influenza vaccine. This clonotype has ten or more counts. TCRdb fed the RT-PCR reads into MiXCR, producing one record per CDR3 protein. The table shows about 570,000 distinct CDR3 sequences, with over 9% occurring only once. V lost 6 bases and J lost 0, with 18 bases in between. The CDR3 loop spans 17 amino acids. Germline loops: CDR1 MNHEY, CDR2 SVGEGT. This sample also belongs to another study, concerning T cells expressing NK-cell markers. Per that study: 5'RACE template switching with UMIs produced the TCR beta cDNA. From sorted CD3+CD56+NKG2C+, CD3+CD56+NKG2C- and CD3+CD56-NKG2C+ T cells came the TCR beta repertoires. HCMV serostatus: seven of eight sequenced donors positive, one negative. In several donors, dominant CD3+CD56+NKG2C+ clones formed about 1.0-7.0% of CD8+ cells.

The sequence derives from a man aged 50 to 60 who received an inactivated influenza vaccine. The specimen comprised PBMCs from blood, sampled on the day of vaccination. The rearrangement joins TRBV6-2 or TRBV6-3 to TRBJ2-1; a weak D match, TRBD2 (6 bases). The CDR3: CASSYTRGGSSYNEQFF. The CDR3 bases are TGTGCCAGCAGCTACACACGTGGAGGGAGCTCCTACAATGAGCAGTTCTTC.